The 17 T cell receptor beta chains below all came from one sample that was sequenced in a study of PD-1 blockade in mismatch repair-deficient tumors. TCRdb's copy holds only in-frame clones and misses some; the assay was immunoSEQ multiplex PCR. Of 55,000 to 85,000 clones detected, roughly 80% appear once; the ten largest clones hold over 4.5%. The source material was peripheral blood, sampled 2 weeks after starting pembrolizumab. The receptors come from an adult with mismatch repair-deficient cancer.

The chain joins TRBV7-2 to TRBJ2-7; no reliable D call. Germline V gene data show CDR1 as SGHTA and CDR2 as FQGNSA. The CDR3 extends over 12 amino acids. With 1 base removed from V and 6 bases from J, the gap between germline ends came to 7 bases. In DNA, the CDR3 is TGTGCCAGCAGCTTAGAGGGCGGCGAGCAGTACTTC. Its protein is CASSLEGGEQYF.

V and J are TRBV4-3 and TRBJ2-1; perhaps D is TRBD1 or TRBD2 (5 bases each). V lost 0 bases to trimming and J lost 7 bases, with 13 bases between them. The CDR3 length is 15 residues. Germline V gives CDR1 LGHNA, CDR2 YSLEER. CDR3 coding DNA: TGCGCCAGCAGCCAAGATTCGCAGGGACGGAATGAGCAGTTCTTC. This codes for CASSQDSQGRNEQFF.

Notes on this clone: At one end, the junction sequence differs from germline, possibly due to a read error. This chain links TRBV4-1 with TRBJ2-7; 10 nucleotides line up with TRBD1. Germline CDR1 is MGHRA and CDR2 is YSYEKL. The length of the CDR3 is 15 residues. The CDR3 region has the DNA TGTGCCAGCAGCCCCCCGGGACAGGGGCTTTACGAGCAGTACTTC. It is translated as CASSPPGQGLYEQYF.

This clone has more than one count but fewer than ten. The chain uses TRBV6-6 and TRBJ2-3, with 11 bases fitting TRBD2. From germline, CDR1 is MNHNY and CDR2 SVGAGI (reference sequence). The junction had 7 bases not matched to a gene; V was cut back by 5 bases and J by 6 bases. CDR3 length: 15 residues. This CDR3 reads CASSTGTSGSDTQYF. For the CDR3, the DNA is TGTGCCAGCAGTACGGGGACTAGCGGTTCCGATACGCAGTATTTT.

This chain uses TRBV5-1 with TRBJ2-5, with D possibly being TRBD1 or TRBD2 (5 bases each). V shed 0 bases and J shed 3 bases, with 9 bases lying between them. This CDR3 is 14 amino acids long. Germline-derived CDR1 and CDR2 are SGHRS and YFSETQ. The CDR3 loop is CASSLAGREETQYF. The CDR3 nucleotides are TGCGCCAGCAGCTTGGCAGGGAGAGAAGAGACCCAGTACTTC.

This clone was seen more than once but under ten times. The chain carries TRBV19 and TRBJ1-5; D gene uncertain. The V end lost 1 base, the J end lost 4 bases, and 11 bases lay between the germline ends. This CDR3 contains 15 residues. Per germline, CDR1 LNHDA and CDR2 SQIVND (reference sequence). CDR3: CASSIARLLNQPQHF. CDR3 nucleotides: TGTGCCAGTAGTATAGCCAGGTTGTTGAATCAGCCCCAGCATTTT.

The CDR3 DNA reads TGTGCCAGCAGTTACGGCAGGGATAAACAGCCCCAGCATTTT. Translating gives CASSYGRDKQPQHF. V usage is TRBV6-5 and J usage is TRBJ1-5; a possible D gene is TRBD1 (5 bases). Between the trimmed V and J ends, which lost 2 bases and 7 bases, there was a span of 12 bases. Germline loops: CDR1 MNHEY, CDR2 SVGAGI. The CDR3 length is 14 residues.

A few counts support this clone. The V call is TRBV9, the J call TRBJ2-1; a weak D match, TRBD2 (5 bases). V lost 0 bases, J lost 0 bases, and 19 bases lay in between. Germline V lookup: CDR1 SGDLS, CDR2 YYNGEE. The CDR3 is 19 amino acids. The CDR3 DNA reads TGTGCCAGCAGCGTAGGCCCCCCAAAGACTACCAGCTCCTACAATGAGCAGTTCTTC. This codes for CASSVGPPKTTSSYNEQFF.

The J gene is TRBJ1-5, the V gene TRBV15; 7 bases line up with TRBD1. Germline CDR1 is LNHNV and CDR2 is YYDKDF (reference sequence). Losses at the gene ends were 3 bases for V and 2 bases for J; bases not matched to a gene: 4. The CDR3 extends over 15 amino acids. The CDR3 loop is CATSRDDRGNQPQHF. The CDR3 DNA reads TGTGCCACCAGCAGGGATGACAGGGGCAATCAGCCCCAGCATTTT. The whole variable domain, remainder taken from reference TRBV15 and TRBJ1-5, is DAMVIQNPRYQVTQFGKPVTLSCSQTLNHNVMYWYQQKSSQAPKLLFHYYDKDFNNEADTPDNFQSRRPNTSFCFLDIRSPGLGDTAMYLCATSRDDRGNQPQHFGDGTRLSIL.

J is TRBJ2-7 and V is TRBV19, with 10 bases that match TRBD2. Looked up from germline, CDR1 is LNHDA and CDR2 is SQIVND (reference sequence). V lost 3 bases to trimming and J lost 9 bases; unmatched junction nucleotides: 8. The CDR3 has 14 amino acids. The CDR3 DNA follows: TGTGCCAGTAGTATTGTTGGGACTAGCGAAGGGCAGTACTTC. Translating it yields CASSIVGTSEGQYF.

The V and J genes are TRBV25-1 and TRBJ2-3; TRBD2 matches at 8 bases. This CDR3 spans 17 amino acids. Germline CDR1 reads MGHDK; CDR2 reads SYGVNS. Trimming cost V 4 bases and J 2 bases; bases outside gene matches: 11. CDR3 nucleotides: TGTGCCAGCAGTGTCAAAGACTTAGCGGGGATCACAGATACGCAGTATTTT. This encodes CASSVKDLAGITDTQYF.

The chain has TRBV10-1 and TRBJ2-7, with D perhaps given as TRBD1 or TRBD2 (7 bases each). Trimming took 5 bases from V and 5 from J, leaving 16 bases between them. The CDR3 has 14 amino acids. Germline values: CDR1 WNHNN, CDR2 SYGVQD (reference sequence). CDR3 DNA: TGCGCCAGCAGTCAGGGGGGGAGTCTAAACGAGCAGTACTTC. Translated: CASSQGGSLNEQYF.

The rearrangement joins TRBV29-1 to TRBJ2-3, with 8 bases identical to TRBD2. CDR3 size: 13 residues. The V and J ends lost 5 bases and 5 bases, in that order; junction bases with no gene match: 6. Per germline, CDR1 SQVTM and CDR2 ANQGSEA. In DNA form, the CDR3 reads TGCAGCGTTTCCGGGACTAGGAAAGATACGCAGTATTTT. As protein: CSVSGTRKDTQYF.

CDR3 sequence: CASSFPSGISYEQYF. Here the CDR3 DNA reads TGTGCCAGCAGTTTTCCTTCCGGGATTTCCTACGAGCAGTACTTC. The chain recombines TRBV7-9 with TRBJ2-7, with D possibly being TRBD2 (5 bases). Per germline, CDR1 SEHNR and CDR2 FQNEAQ (reference sequence). Trimming took off 6 bases at V and 1 base at J, with 16 bases between the two ends. The CDR3 is made up of 15 amino acids.

The rearrangement links TRBV6-4 to TRBJ1-2, with D maybe TRBD1 (5 bases). Germline loops: CDR1 MRHNA, CDR2 SNTAGT. The CDR3 has 16 amino acids. With 3 bases removed from V and 4 bases from J, the gap between germline ends came to 18 bases. CDR3 sequence reads: CASSDTGQTPFYGYTF. Here the CDR3 DNA reads TGTGCCAGCAGTGATACCGGACAAACTCCCTTCTATGGCTACACCTTC.

CDR3 nucleotides: TGCGCCAGCAGCCAAGCCCCAGGACAGGGACAGCCCCAGCATTTT. Translated, it gives CASSQAPGQGQPQHF. The chain recombines TRBV4-1 with TRBJ1-5; TRBD1 matches 8 bases. The germline V gene has CDR1 MGHRA and CDR2 YSYEKL. V was pared by 1 base and J by 7 bases, with 6 bases of the junction left unmatched. The CDR3 spans 15 residues.

This clone came up a few times. This chain links TRBV11-2 with TRBJ1-1; D call uncertain. Germline V CDR1 and CDR2: SGHAT, FQNNGV. The CDR3 is 16 residues long. The V end lost 1 base, the J end lost 9 bases, and 21 bases lay between the germline ends. CDR3 coding DNA: TGTGCCAGCAGCTTAGTTACGAGTGCGTTGGGAGGAAAAGCTTTCTTT. Translation: CASSLVTSALGGKAFF. Full variable domain (missing parts from reference TRBV11-2 and TRBJ1-1): EAGVAQSPRYKIIEKRQSVAFWCNPISGHATLYWYQQILGQGPKLLIQFQNNGVVDDSQLPKDRFSAERLKGVDSTLKIQPAKLEDSAVYLCASSLVTSALGGKAFFGQGTRLTVV.